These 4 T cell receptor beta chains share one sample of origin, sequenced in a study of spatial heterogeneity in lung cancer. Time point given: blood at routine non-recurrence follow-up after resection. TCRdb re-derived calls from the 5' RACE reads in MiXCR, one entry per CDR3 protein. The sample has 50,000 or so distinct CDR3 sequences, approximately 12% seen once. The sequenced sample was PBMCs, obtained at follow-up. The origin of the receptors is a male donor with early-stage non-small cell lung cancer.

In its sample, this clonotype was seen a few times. DNA of the CDR3: TGCGCCAGCAGCTCCGGACAGGCTGCAGCTGATACGCAGTATTTT. As protein: CASSSGQAAADTQYF. The V call is TRBV5-1, the J call TRBJ2-3; 7 bases are a match to TRBD1. CDR1 is SGHRS and CDR2 is YFSETQ in the germline V gene. The trim removed 3 bases at V and 6 bases at J, leaving 10 bases unmatched. There are 15 residues in the CDR3.

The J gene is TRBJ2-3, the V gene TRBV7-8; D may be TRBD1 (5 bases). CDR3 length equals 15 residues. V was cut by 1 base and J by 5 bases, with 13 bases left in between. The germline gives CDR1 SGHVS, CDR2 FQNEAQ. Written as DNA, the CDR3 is TGTGCCAGCAGCTTAGAAGGGGCCGGCGGAGATACGCAGTATTTT. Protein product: CASSLEGAGGDTQYF. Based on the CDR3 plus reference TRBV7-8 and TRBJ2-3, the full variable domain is GAGVSQSPRYKVAKRGQDVALRCDPISGHVSLFWYQQALGQGPEFLTYFQNEAQLDKSGLPSDRFFAERPEGSVSTLKIQRTQQEDSAVYLCASSLEGAGGDTQYFGPGTRLTVL.

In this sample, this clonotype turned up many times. The CDR3 sequence is CAWTLTQGSEQYF. The DNA of the CDR3 is TGTGCCTGGACCCTTACCCAGGGAAGCGAGCAGTACTTC. The V call is TRBV30, the J call TRBJ2-7, with D possibly TRBD1 on 5 matching bases. CDR1 and CDR2 from the germline V gene are GTSNPN and SVGIG (reference sequence). The CDR3 is 13 residues long. V dropped 4 bases and J dropped 6 bases, with 16 bases sitting between them.

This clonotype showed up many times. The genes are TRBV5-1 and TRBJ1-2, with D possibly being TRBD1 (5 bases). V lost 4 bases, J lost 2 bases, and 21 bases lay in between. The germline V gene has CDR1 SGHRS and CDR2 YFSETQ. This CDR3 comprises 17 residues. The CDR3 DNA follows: TGCGCCAGCAGCCCCTCCCCGGCAGGACAACTCAACTATGGCTACACCTTC. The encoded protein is CASSPSPAGQLNYGYTF.